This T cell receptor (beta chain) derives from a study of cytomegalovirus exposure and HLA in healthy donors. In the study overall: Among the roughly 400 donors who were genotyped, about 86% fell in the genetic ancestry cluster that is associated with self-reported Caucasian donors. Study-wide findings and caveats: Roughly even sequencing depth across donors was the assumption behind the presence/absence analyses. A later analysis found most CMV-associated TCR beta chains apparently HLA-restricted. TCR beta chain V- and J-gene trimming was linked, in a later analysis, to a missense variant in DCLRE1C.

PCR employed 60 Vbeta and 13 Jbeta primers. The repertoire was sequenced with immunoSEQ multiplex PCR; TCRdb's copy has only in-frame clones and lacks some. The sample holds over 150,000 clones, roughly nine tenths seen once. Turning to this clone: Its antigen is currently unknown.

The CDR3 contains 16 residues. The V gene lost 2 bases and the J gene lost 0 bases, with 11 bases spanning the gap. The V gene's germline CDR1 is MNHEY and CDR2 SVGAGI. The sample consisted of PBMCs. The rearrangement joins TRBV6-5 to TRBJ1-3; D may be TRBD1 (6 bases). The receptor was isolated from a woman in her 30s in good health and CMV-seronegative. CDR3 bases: TGTGCCAGCAGTTACACTACAGGGTTCTCTGGAAACACCATATATTTT. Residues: CASSYTTGFSGNTIYF.